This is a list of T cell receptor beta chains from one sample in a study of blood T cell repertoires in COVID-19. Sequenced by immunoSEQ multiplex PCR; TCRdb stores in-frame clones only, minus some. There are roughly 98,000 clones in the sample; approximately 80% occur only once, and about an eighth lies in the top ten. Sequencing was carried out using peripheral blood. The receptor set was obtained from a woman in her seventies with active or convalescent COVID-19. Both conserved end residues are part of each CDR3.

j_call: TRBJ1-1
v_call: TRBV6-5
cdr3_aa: CASSATGVGNTEAFF

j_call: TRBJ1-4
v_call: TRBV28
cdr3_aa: CASSGDSEKLFF

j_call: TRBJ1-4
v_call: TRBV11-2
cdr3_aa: CASSLDRAEKLFF

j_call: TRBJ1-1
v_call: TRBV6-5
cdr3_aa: CASINRGVFGTEAFF

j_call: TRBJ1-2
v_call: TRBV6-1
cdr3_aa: CASSDYRSYGYTF

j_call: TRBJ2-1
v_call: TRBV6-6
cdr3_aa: CASSQPWGGRHNEQFF

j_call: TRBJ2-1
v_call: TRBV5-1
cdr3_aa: CASSLISGSYNEQFF

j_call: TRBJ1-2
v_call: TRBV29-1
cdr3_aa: CSVAGDRDNYGYTF

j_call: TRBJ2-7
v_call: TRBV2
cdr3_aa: CASGSGQGAYEQYF

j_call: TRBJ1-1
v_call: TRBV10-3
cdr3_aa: CAIRRDLNTEAFF

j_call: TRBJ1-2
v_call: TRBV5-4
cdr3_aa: CASSFQQDYGYTF

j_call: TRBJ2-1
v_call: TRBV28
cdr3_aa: CASSLRDRGYNEQFF

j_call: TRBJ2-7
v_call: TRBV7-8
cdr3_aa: CASSLLPHRAPYEQYF

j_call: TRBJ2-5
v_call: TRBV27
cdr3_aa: CASSFMRGGPETQYF

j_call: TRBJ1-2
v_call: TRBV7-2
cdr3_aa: CASSQGQARNYGYTF

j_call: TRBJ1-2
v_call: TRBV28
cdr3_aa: CASSTRTGNFNYGYTF

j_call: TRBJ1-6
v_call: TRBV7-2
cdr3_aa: CASSSRDSHNSPLHF

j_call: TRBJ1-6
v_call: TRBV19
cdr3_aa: CASRDSRTYNSPLHF

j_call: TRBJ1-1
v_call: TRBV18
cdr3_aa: CASSPQNMNTEAFF

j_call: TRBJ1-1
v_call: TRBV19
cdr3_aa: CASSIARVQVTFF

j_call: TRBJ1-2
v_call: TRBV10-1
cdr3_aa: CASSRTGTNYGYTF

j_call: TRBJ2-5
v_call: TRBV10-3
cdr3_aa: CAISVAQETQYF

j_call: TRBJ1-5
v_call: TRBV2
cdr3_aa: CASSEVGTEFSPQHF

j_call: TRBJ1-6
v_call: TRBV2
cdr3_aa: CASSDGAFNSPLHF

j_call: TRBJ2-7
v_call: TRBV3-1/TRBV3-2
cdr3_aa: CASSPKGQGGSYEQYF

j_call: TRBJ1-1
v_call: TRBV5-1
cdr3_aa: CASSPQGQRNTEAFF

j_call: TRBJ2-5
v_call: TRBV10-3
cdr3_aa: CAIKPGQQETQYF

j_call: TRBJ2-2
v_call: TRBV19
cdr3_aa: CASSIEGRVFGANTGELFF

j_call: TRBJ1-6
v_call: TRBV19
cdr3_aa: CAASDGGMSYNSPLHF

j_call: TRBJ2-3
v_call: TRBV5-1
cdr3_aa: CASSLVHSRTDTQYF

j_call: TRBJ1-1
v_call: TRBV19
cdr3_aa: CASSYFQGSEAFF

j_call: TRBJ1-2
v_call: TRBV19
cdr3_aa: CASNLQGRPEVGYTF

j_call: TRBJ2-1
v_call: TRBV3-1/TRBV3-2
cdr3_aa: CASSPRTRNYNEQFF

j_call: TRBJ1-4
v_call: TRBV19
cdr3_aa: CASTQVGQKWATNEKLFF

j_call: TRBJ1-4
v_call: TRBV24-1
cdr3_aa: CATSGSGGKEQEKLFF

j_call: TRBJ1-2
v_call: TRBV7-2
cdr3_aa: CASSLGAANYGYTF

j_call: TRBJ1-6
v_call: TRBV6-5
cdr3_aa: CASTRDSLNSPLHF

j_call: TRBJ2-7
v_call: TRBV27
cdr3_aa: CASSLDSSYEQYF

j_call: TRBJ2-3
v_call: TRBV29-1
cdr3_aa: CSVEDRQGATGATQYF

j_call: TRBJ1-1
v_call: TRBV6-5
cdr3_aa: CASGLGFAEAFF

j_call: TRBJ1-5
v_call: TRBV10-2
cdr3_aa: CASSGQGNQPQHF

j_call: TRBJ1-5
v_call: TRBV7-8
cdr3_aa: CASGGGENQPQHF

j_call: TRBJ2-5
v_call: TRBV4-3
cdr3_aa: CASSQDREETQYF

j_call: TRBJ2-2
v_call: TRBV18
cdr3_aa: CASSPIAPASTGELFF

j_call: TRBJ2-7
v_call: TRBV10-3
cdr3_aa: CATRQGDTYEQYF

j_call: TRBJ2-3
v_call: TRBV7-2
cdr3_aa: CASSIRLAGPSTDTQYF

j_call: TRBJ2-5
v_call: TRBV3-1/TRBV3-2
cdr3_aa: CASSQVPTPETQYF

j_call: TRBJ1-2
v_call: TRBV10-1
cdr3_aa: CASSESRQGTGYTF

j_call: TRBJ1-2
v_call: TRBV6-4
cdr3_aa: CASSPTENYGYTF

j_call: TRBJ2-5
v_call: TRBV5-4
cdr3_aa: CAGGLAGGKTQYF

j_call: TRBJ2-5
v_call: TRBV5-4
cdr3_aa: CASSSPLAGGRETQYF

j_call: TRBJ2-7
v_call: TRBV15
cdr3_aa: CATSRVNSGGYEQYF

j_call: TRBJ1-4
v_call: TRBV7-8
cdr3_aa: CASSYGTGGEKLFF

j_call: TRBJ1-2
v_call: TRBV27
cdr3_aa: CASSFGTGRGYTF

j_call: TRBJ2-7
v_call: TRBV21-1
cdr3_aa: CASSTRRDIRPYEQYF

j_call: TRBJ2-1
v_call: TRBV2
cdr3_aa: CASGRPDDEQFF

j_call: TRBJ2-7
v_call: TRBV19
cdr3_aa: CASSISIWSGFYEQYF

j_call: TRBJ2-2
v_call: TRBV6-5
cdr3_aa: CASRAGAPTGELFF

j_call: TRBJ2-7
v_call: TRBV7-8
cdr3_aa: CASSLDRHPYEQYF